Following are 13 T cell receptor beta chains from one sample sequenced in a study of a mutant IDH1 vaccine in newly diagnosed glioma. What these receptors recognize is not known. Described time point: week 5, during vaccination. A single vaccine dose contained 300 ug of mutant IDH1 20-mer peptide, and topical imiquimod was used with it. Assay: immunoSEQ multiplex PCR; the TCRdb copy retains only in-frame clones and omits some. The table has about 36,000 clones, more than 80% seen once; the top ten hold 9.5% to 13%. The source was PBMCs, collected from a glioma patient whose treatment included an IDH1 peptide vaccine. The receptors originated from a man in his fifties or sixties with glioma.

This sequence joins TRBV19 and TRBJ1-5; D is undetermined. V lost 4 bases to trimming and J lost 11 bases, with 12 bases between them. Germline V gene sequence: CDR1 LNHDA, CDR2 SQIVND (reference sequence). The CDR3 loop spans 12 amino acids. The CDR3 loop reads CASSTSGNAQHF. The CDR3 bases are TGTGCCAGTAGTACAAGTGGGAACGCCCAGCATTTT.

This clone was counted a single time. V gene TRBV30 combines with J gene TRBJ2-7, with no clear D. Between the trimmed V and J ends, which lost 0 bases and 2 bases, there was a span of 8 bases. Germline values: CDR1 GTSNPN, CDR2 SVGIG (reference sequence). This CDR3 comprises 13 residues. This CDR3 reads CAWSVGFPYEQYF. Here the CDR3 DNA reads TGTGCCTGGAGTGTAGGATTCCCCTACGAGCAGTACTTC.

The chain recombines TRBV11-2 with TRBJ2-5; 9 nucleotides match TRBD1. Germline values: CDR1 SGHAT, CDR2 FQNNGV. CDR3 size: 13 residues. Trimming removed 6 bases from V and 3 bases from J; junction bases left unmatched: 2. In nucleotides, the CDR3 is TGTGCCAGCAGACAGGGGGCGGAAGAGACCCAGTACTTC. This encodes CASRQGAEETQYF.

J is TRBJ2-7 and V is TRBV2, with 10 nucleotides matching TRBD1. The junction had 9 bases not matched to a gene; V was cut back by 4 bases and J by 6 bases. The CDR3 length is 15 residues. In germline, CDR1 is SNHLY, CDR2 FYNNEI. The CDR3 reads CASSAPGTGAPEQYF. The CDR3 DNA sequence: TGTGCCAGCAGTGCCCCCGGGACAGGGGCTCCCGAGCAGTACTTC.

This rearrangement joins TRBV19 to TRBJ2-6, with D maybe TRBD1 (6 bases). CDR1 and CDR2 (germline): LNHDA, SQIVND (reference sequence). V lost 6 bases and J lost 2, with 14 bases in between. The CDR3 sequence is 16 residues long. This CDR3 reads CASSVGQPTGANVLTF. The CDR3, as DNA: TGTGCCAGTAGCGTTGGACAGCCGACTGGGGCCAACGTCCTGACTTTC.

The V and J genes are TRBV27 and TRBJ1-4, with a possible D match to TRBD1 (6 bases). Germline CDR1 and CDR2: MNHEY and SMNVEV (reference sequence). V lost 8 bases to trimming and J lost 3 bases, with 10 bases between them. This CDR3 has 13 residues. The CDR3 region is CASGTGSNEKLFF. CDR3 sequence (DNA): TGTGCCAGCGGTACAGGGTCTAATGAAAAACTGTTTTTT.

V and J are TRBV2 and TRBJ2-5; D perhaps matches TRBD1 (5 bases). Deletions cut 6 bases from V and 2 bases from J, with 19 bases between. Germline assignment: CDR1 SNHLY and CDR2 FYNNEI. CDR3 length: 16 residues. The CDR3 DNA is TGTGCCAGCAGACCTGGGCAGGGTGGAATACAAGAGACCCAGTACTTC. It is translated as CASRPGQGGIQETQYF.

This clone was recorded once. This chain connects TRBV19 to TRBJ2-2, with 12 bases aligning to TRBD2. Trimming removed 5 bases from V and 0 bases from J; junction bases left unmatched: 4. Germline CDR1 reads LNHDA; CDR2 reads SQIVND (reference sequence). CDR3 length: 17 residues. CDR3 in DNA: TGTGCCAGTAGTGGACTAGCGGGGACTACGAACACCGGGGAGCTGTTTTTT. This sequence encodes CASSGLAGTTNTGELFF.

The V and J genes are TRBV6-1 and TRBJ2-5, with D unresolved. Germline V gives CDR1 MNHNS, CDR2 SASEGT. V was trimmed by 1 base and J by 1 base, leaving 10 bases between them. The CDR3 totals 15 residues. CDR3 DNA sequence: TGTGCCAGCAGTGAAGGTCAGGCGATCCAAGAGACCCAGTACTTC. Its translation is CASSEGQAIQETQYF.

The rearrangement links TRBV5-4 to TRBJ2-2, with 7 bases aligning to TRBD1. V trimming: 7 bases; J trimming: 3 bases; junction bases outside the gene matches: 6. Germline CDR1 reads SGHNT; CDR2 reads YYREEE (reference sequence). There are 14 residues in the CDR3. The DNA for the CDR3 is TGTGCCAGCGGAGACAGGGTGGACACCGGGGAGCTGTTTTTT. This sequence encodes CASGDRVDTGELFF.

This chain uses TRBV6-1 with TRBJ2-2; D remains unclear. The V gene lost 0 bases and the J gene lost 5 bases, with 10 bases spanning the gap. This CDR3 comprises 15 residues. Germline CDR1 MNHNS, CDR2 SASEGT. The CDR3 region has the DNA TGTGCCAGCAGTGAAGCGCTGGGCAATACCGGGGAGCTGTTTTTT. This translates into CASSEALGNTGELFF.

The rearrangement uses TRBV4-1 and TRBJ2-7; TRBD2 matches at 8 bases. With 5 bases clipped from V and 2 bases from J, the junction kept 8 bases outside the gene matches. This CDR3 comprises 15 residues. Germline V gene lookup returns CDR1 MGHRA and CDR2 YSYEKL. CDR3 sequence (DNA): TGCGCCAGCAGCGTGACTAGCGCTGAAGCCTACGAGCAGTACTTC. Its translation is CASSVTSAEAYEQYF.

The V gene is TRBV5-1, the J gene TRBJ2-7, with TRBD1 matching 7 bases. The CDR3 contains 16 residues. Unmatched junction bases numbered 10, after V lost 4 bases and J lost 0 bases. CDR1 is SGHRS, CDR2 YFSETQ, per germline. The CDR3 DNA sequence: TGCGCCAGCAGCCAAGCTCCGGGACAGATCTCCTACGAGCAGTACTTC. It specifies CASSQAPGQISYEQYF.